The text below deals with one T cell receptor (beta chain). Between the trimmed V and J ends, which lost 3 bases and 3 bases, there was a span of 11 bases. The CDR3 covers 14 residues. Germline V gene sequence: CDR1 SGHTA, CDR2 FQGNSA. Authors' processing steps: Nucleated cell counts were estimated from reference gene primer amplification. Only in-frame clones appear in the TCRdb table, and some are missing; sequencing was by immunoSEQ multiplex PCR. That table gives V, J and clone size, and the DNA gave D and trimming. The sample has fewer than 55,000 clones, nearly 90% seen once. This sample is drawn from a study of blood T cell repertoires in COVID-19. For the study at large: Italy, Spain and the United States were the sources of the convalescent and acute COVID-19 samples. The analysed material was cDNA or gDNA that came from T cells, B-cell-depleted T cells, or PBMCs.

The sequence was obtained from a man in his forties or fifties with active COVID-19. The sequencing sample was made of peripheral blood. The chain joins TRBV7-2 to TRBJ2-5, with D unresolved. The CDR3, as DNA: TGTGCCAGCAGCTTCGGTTCGCGCGAAGAGACCCAGTACTTC. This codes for CASSFGSREETQYF.